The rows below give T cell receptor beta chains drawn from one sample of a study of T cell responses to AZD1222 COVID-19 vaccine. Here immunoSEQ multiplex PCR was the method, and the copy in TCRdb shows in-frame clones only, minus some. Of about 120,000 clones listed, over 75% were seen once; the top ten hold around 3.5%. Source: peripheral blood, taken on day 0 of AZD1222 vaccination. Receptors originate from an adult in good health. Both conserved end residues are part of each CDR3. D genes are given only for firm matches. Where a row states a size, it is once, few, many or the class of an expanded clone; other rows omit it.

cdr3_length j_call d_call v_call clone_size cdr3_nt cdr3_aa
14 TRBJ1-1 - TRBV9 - TGTGCCAGCAGCCCGCTAAACGGACAGACTGAAGCTTTCTTT CASSPLNGQTEAFF
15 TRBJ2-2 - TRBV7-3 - TGTGCCAGCAGCTTACGGCCTCTAAACACCGGGGAGCTGTTTTTT CASSLRPLNTGELFF
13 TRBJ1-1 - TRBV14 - TGTGCCAGCAGCCAAGACCAGAACACTGAAGCTTTCTTT CASSQDQNTEAFF
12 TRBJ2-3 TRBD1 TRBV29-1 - TGCAGCGTATTCGGACAGGGGGCCCAGCAGTATTTT CSVFGQGAQQYF
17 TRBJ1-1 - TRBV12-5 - TGTGCTAGTGGTTTGCTACCCCTGGGTGAGGGCAGGGCTGAAGCTTTCTTT CASGLLPLGEGRAEAFF
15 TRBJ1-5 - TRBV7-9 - TGTGCCAGCAGCTTCGGGCGGAATAGCAATCAGCCCCAGCATTTT CASSFGRNSNQPQHF
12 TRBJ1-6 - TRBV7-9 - TGTGCCGGGGGACAAGTTAATTCACCCCTCCACTTT CAGGQVNSPLHF
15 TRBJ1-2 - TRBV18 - TGTGCCAGCTCACCCCGAGACGCCTGGGGCTATGGCTACACCTTC CASSPRDAWGYGYTF
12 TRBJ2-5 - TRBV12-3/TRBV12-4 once TGTGCCAGCAGTTTCGTAGGAGAGACCCAGTACTTC CASSFVGETQYF
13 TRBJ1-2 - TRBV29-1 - TGCAGCGTTTCTAGGGGGACTGGCTATGGCTACACCTTC CSVSRGTGYGYTF
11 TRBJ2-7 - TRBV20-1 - TGCAGTGCTAGAGTAGGGTACGAGCAGTACTTC CSARVGYEQYF
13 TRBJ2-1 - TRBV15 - TGTGCCACCAGCAGAGCCGATGACAATGAGCAGTTCTTC CATSRADDNEQFF
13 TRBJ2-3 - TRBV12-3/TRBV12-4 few TGTGCCAGCAGAGCCGGGGCCACAGATACGCAGTATTTT CASRAGATDTQYF
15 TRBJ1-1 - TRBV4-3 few TGCGCCAGCAGCCAGAAATGGGGGGTCCTCGCTGAAGCTTTCTTT CASSQKWGVLAEAFF
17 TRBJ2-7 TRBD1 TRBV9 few TGTGCCAGCAGCGTTGAAGGGACAGCTAGATCCCCCTACGAGCAGTACTTC CASSVEGTARSPYEQYF
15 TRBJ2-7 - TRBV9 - TGTGCCAGCAGCGTAGGAGACGCCCGCTCCTACGAGCAGTACTTC CASSVGDARSYEQYF
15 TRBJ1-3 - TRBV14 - TGTGCCAGCAGCCAAGTGGGAGTCTCTGGAAACACCATATATTTT CASSQVGVSGNTIYF
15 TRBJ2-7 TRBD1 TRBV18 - TGTGCCAGCTCACGGGGGACAGGGAGAATATACGAGCAGTACTTC CASSRGTGRIYEQYF
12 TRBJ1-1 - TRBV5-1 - TGCGCCAGCAGCACCCTGAACACTGAAGCTTTCTTT CASSTLNTEAFF
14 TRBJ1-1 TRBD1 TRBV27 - TGTGCCAGCAGTCAGGGTATACAGGGGACTGAAGCTTTCTTT CASSQGIQGTEAFF
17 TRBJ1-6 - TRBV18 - TGTGCCAGCTCTCAACAGGGAGGTGGTTTTGGAAATTCACCCCTCCACTTT CASSQQGGGFGNSPLHF
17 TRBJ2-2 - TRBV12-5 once TGTGCTAGTGGTTTTCGATCAGGGACAACGAACACCGGGGAGCTGTTTTTT CASGFRSGTTNTGELFF
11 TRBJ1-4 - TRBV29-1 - TGCAGCGTAAATGGGGGGGAAAAACTGTTTTTT CSVNGGEKLFF
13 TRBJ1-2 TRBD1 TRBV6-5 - TGTGCCAGCAACCCGACAGGGGGCCATGGCTACACCTTC CASNPTGGHGYTF
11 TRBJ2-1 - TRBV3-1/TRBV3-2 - TGTGCCAGCGGGGGCCCCAATGAGCAGTTCTTC CASGGPNEQFF
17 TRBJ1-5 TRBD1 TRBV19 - TGTGCCAGTAGTTCCTCCGGGACAGGGTTACGCAATCAGCCCCAGCATTTT CASSSSGTGLRNQPQHF
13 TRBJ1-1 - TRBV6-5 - TGTGCCACCTCTGTTAGAAGGAACACTGAAGCTTTCTTT CATSVRRNTEAFF
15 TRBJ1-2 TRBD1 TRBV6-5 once TGTGCCAGCAGAAAGATAGACAGGGTTGAGTATGGCTACACCTTC CASRKIDRVEYGYTF
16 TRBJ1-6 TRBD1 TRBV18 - TGTGCCAGCTCACCCCGGGGACAGGGTAGGAATTCACCCCTCCACTTT CASSPRGQGRNSPLHF
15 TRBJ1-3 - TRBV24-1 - TGTGCCACCGGAGCCGGGACCCTCTCTGGAAACACCATATATTTT CATGAGTLSGNTIYF
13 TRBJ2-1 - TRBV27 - TGTGCCAGCAGTTTGGACAAGTACAATGAGCAGTTCTTC CASSLDKYNEQFF
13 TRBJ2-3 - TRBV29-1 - TGCAGCGTTGTTAAAGAGAGCCCAGATACGCAGTATTTT CSVVKESPDTQYF
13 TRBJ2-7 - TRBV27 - TGTGCCAGCAGTTTATCGGGGTACTACGAGCAGTACTTC CASSLSGYYEQYF
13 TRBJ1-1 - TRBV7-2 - TGTGCCAGCAGCTTATCCAGTGGCACTGAAGCTTTCTTT CASSLSSGTEAFF
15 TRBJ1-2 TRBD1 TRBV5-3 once TGTGCCAGAAGCCCCGGAGGGGGCAGGCTCTATGGCTACACCTTC CARSPGGGRLYGYTF
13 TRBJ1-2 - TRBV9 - TGTGCCAGCAGCGCCGCAGGGTACTATGGCTACACCTTC CASSAAGYYGYTF
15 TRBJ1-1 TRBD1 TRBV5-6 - TGTGCCAGCAGCTTGAAGGGGGCCCAAATCCCTGAAGCTTTCTTT CASSLKGAQIPEAFF
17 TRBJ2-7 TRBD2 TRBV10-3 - TGTGCCATCAGTGAGTCATTGGGACTAGCGGGGGGTTACGAGCAGTACTTC CAISESLGLAGGYEQYF
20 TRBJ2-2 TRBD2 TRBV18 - TGTGCCAGCTCACGGATCGGGACTAGCGGGGGGACATCGAACACCGGGGAGCTGTTTTTT CASSRIGTSGGTSNTGELFF
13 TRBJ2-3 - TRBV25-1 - TGTGCCAGCAGGAGGGGTGGCACCGATACGCAGTATTTT CASRRGGTDTQYF
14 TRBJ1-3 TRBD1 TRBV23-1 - TGCGCCAGCAGTCAATCCAGGGGGGCAAACACCATATATTTT CASSQSRGANTIYF
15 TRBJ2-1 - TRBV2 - TGTGCCAGCAGTGCCCGACTAGACTCCTACAATGAGCAGTTCTTC CASSARLDSYNEQFF
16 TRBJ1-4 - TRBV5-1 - TGCGCCAGCAGCCTTCGACAGGTTGCAACTAATGAAAAACTGTTTTTT CASSLRQVATNEKLFF
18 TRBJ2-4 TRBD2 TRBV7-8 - TGTGCCAGCAGCTTAGCCGGGCGTAGCGGGGGGTCCAAAAACATTCAGTACTTC CASSLAGRSGGSKNIQYF
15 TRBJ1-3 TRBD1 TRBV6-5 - TGTGCCAGCAGTTACTCCCAGACAGGGGGGTACACCATATATTTT CASSYSQTGGYTIYF
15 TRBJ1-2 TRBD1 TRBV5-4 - TGTGCCAGCAGCTTCCGGGGACAGGGGAACTATGGCTACACCTTC CASSFRGQGNYGYTF
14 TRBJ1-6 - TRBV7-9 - TGTGCCAGCAGCTCCCTTCTACAGGGATCACCCCTCCACTTT CASSSLLQGSPLHF
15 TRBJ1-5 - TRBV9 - TGTGCCAGCAGCGTAGGAGTGGGGAGCAATCAGCCCCAGCATTTT CASSVGVGSNQPQHF
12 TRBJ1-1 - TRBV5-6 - TGTGCCAGCAGCTTGGGGGGACTAGGGGCTTTCTTT CASSLGGLGAFF
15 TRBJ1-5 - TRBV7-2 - TGTGCCAGCAGCTCGACAAGGGGAAGCAATCAGCCCCAGCATTTT CASSSTRGSNQPQHF
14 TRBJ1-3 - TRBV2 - TGTGCCAGCAGTTCTACAGCCTCTGGAAACACCATATATTTT CASSSTASGNTIYF
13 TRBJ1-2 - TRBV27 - TGTGCCAGCAGTTTAAGCGGGGGCCGGGGCTACACCTTC CASSLSGGRGYTF
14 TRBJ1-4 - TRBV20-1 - TGCAGTGCTAGTAAAACAGGAATATCTGAAAAACTGTTTTTT CSASKTGISEKLFF
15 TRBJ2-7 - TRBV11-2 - TGTGCCAGCAGCTTAGGCGCAGGGCCCTTCTACGAGCAGTACTTC CASSLGAGPFYEQYF
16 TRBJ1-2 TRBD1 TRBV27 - TGTGCCAGCAACCCTACCCGGACAGGGGACCCTTATGGCTACACCTTC CASNPTRTGDPYGYTF
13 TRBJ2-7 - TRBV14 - TGTGCCAGCAGCCAAGATCACATTCTGGAGCAGTACTTC CASSQDHILEQYF
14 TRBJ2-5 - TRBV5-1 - TGCGCCAGCAGCTTGGCTCGGGCGAAAGAGACCCAGTACTTC CASSLARAKETQYF
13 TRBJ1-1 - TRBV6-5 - TGTGCCAGCGTAAACGACCGGAACACTGAAGCTTTCTTT CASVNDRNTEAFF
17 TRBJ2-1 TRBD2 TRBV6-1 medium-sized TGTGCCAGCAGTGTAGCAAAGGGACTAGCGGGGGGGGATGAGCAGTTCTTC CASSVAKGLAGGDEQFF
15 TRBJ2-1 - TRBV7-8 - TGTGCCAGCAGCAATCGGCCCGGGGCCTACAATGAGCAGTTCTTC CASSNRPGAYNEQFF